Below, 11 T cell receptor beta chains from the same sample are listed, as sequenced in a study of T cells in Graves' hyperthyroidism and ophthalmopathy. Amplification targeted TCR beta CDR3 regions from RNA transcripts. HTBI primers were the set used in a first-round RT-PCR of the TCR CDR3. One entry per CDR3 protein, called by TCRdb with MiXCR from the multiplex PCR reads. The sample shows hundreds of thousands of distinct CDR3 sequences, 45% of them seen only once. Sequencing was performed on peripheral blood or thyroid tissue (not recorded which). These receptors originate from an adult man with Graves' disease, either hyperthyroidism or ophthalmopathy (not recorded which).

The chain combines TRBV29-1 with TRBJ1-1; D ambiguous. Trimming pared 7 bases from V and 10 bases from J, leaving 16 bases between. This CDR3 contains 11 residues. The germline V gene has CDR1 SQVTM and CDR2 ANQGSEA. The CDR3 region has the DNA TGCAGCGCGGTCGGCAGTCTAGTAGCTTTCTTT. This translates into CSAVGSLVAFF.

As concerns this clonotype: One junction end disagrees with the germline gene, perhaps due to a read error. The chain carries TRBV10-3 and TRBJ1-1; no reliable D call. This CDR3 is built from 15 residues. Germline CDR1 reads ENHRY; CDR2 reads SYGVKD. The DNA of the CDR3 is TGTGCCAGCAGTTACTCGGCGGGAACGAACACTGAAGCTTTCTTT. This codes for CASSYSAGTNTEAFF.

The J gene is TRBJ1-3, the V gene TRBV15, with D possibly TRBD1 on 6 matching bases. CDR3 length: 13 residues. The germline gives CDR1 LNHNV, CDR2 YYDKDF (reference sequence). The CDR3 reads CATDRSSGNTIYF. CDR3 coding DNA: TGTGCTACCGACAGGAGCTCTGGAAACACCATATATTTT.

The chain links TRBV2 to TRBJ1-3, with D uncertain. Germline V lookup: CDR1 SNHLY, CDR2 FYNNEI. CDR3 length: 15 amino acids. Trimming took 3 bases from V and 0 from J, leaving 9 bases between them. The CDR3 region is CASSEGLSSGNTIYF. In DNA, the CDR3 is TGTGCCAGCAGTGAGGGCCTGAGCTCTGGAAACACCATATATTTT.

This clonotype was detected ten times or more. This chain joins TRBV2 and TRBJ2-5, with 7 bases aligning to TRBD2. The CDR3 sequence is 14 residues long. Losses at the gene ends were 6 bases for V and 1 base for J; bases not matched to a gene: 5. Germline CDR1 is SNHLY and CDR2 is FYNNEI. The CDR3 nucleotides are TGTGCCAGCAGCGGACTAGGGTTCCAAGAGACCCAGTACTTC. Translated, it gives CASSGLGFQETQYF.

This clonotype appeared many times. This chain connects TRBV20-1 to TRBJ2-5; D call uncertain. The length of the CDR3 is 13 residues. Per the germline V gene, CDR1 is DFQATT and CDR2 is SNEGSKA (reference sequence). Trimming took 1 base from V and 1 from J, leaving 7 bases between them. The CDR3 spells CSARAYFQETQYF. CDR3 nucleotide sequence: TGCAGTGCTAGAGCGTACTTCCAAGAGACCCAGTACTTC.

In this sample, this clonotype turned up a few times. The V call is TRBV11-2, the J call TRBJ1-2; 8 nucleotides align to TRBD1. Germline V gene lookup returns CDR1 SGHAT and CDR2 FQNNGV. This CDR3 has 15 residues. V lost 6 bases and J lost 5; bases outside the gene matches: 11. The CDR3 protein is CASRPLTGGEYGYTF. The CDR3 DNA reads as TGTGCCAGCAGACCTCTCACAGGGGGAGAGTATGGCTACACCTTC.

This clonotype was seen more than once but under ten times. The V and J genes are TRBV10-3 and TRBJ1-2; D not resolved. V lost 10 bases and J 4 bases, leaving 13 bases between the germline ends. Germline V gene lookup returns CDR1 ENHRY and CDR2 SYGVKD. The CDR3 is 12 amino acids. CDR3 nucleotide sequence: TGTGCCAGCGGGGTGCGCGGCTATGGCTACACCTTC. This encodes CASGVRGYGYTF.

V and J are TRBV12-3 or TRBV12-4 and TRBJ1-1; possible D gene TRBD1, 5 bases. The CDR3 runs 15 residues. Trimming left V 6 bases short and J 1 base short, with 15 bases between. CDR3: CASRPQGSGNTEAFF. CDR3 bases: TGTGCCAGCAGACCCCAGGGATCGGGGAACACTGAAGCTTTCTTT.

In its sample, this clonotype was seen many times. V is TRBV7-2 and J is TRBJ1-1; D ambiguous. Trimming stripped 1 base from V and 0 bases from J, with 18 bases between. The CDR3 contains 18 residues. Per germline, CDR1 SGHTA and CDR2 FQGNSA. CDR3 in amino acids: CASSLGSNLETLNTEAFF. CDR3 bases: TGTGCCAGCAGCTTAGGGTCTAATTTGGAGACATTGAACACTGAAGCTTTCTTT.

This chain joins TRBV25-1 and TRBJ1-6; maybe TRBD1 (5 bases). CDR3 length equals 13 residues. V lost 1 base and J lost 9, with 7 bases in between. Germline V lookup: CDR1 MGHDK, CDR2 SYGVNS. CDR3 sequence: CASSEWGGSPLHF. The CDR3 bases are TGTGCCAGCAGTGAATGGGGCGGTTCACCCCTCCACTTT.